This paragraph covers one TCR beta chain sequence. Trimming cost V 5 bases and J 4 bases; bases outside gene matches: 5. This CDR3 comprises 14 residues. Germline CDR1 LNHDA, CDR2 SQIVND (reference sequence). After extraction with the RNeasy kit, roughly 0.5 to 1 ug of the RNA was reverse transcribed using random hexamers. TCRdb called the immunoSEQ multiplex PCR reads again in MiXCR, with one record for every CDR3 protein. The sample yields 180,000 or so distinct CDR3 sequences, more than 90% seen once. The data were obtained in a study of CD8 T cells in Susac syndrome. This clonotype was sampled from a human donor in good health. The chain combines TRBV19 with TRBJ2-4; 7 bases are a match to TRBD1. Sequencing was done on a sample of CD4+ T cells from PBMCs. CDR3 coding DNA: TGTGCCAGTAGTCCGCTGGGACAGAAAAACATTCAGTACTTC. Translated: CASSPLGQKNIQYF.